These 15 T cell receptor beta chains originate from one sample sequenced in a study of shared clonotypes between healthy human individuals. The assay was immunoSEQ multiplex PCR, and TCRdb's table has in-frame clones only and misses some. The sample consists of 950,000 to 1,200,000 clones, around three quarters of them appearing once. Sample: memory CD4+ T cells from PBMCs. Subset of the sample: CD45RA-negative fraction. Source of these receptors: a man between 18 and 35 years old in good health. Some clones in this sample may be carry-over from other donors' samples.

The chain combines TRBV30 with TRBJ1-1; D is uncertain. The CDR3 runs 16 residues. V lost 0 bases and J 0 bases, leaving 14 bases between the germline ends. Germline V gives CDR1 GTSNPN, CDR2 SVGIG (reference sequence). The CDR3 loop reads CAWSVRGRRLNTEAFF. In DNA, the CDR3 is TGTGCCTGGAGTGTACGCGGCCGCCGATTGAACACTGAAGCTTTCTTT.

V is TRBV2 and J is TRBJ2-7; TRBD1 matches 7 bases. V dropped 6 bases and J dropped 3; count of bases not matched to a gene: 5. CDR3 length equals 13 residues. The germline gives CDR1 SNHLY, CDR2 FYNNEI. In DNA, the CDR3 is TGTGCCAGCAGAGACAGGGTTTTCTACGAGCAGTACTTC. It yields the protein CASRDRVFYEQYF.

The chain uses TRBV28 and TRBJ1-2; D is ambiguous. The CDR3 loop spans 14 amino acids. CDR1 and CDR2 from the germline V gene are MDHEN and SYDVKM. Trimming shortened V by 5 bases and J by 0 bases, and 10 bases separated the two germline ends. Written as DNA, the CDR3 is TGTGCCAGCAGTACCCCAACTTCTAACTATGGCTACACCTTC. Translated: CASSTPTSNYGYTF.

This clone was counted a few times. V and J are TRBV7-9 and TRBJ2-2; D is possibly TRBD1 (5 bases). Germline CDR1 SEHNR, CDR2 FQNEAQ (reference sequence). The CDR3 is 14 amino acids. V gave up 0 bases and J gave up 7 bases, with 9 bases separating them. CDR3 sequence (DNA): TGTGCCAGCAGCTTAGCCTACCAGGGCGGGGAGCTGTTTTTT. Its translation: CASSLAYQGGELFF.

The chain recombines TRBV7-2 with TRBJ2-7; D tentatively reads TRBD1 or TRBD2 (5 bases each). V lost 5 bases and J 0 bases, leaving 14 bases between the germline ends. CDR1 and CDR2 (germline): SGHTA, FQGNSA. This CDR3 comprises 15 residues. For the CDR3, the DNA is TGTGCCAGCAGCCCCACTCGGGGCAGCTCCTACGAGCAGTACTTC. It translates to CASSPTRGSSYEQYF.

As concerns this clone: A read error is the likely source, as a far larger clone sits one nucleotide away. The chain links TRBV30 to TRBJ2-7, with 9 bases that match TRBD2. The CDR3 covers 15 residues. The germline V gene has CDR1 GTSNPN and CDR2 SVGIG (reference sequence). This chain's CDR3 is CAWSVRREGFYELYF. The DNA of the CDR3 is TGTGCCTGGAGTGTACGGCGGGAGGGCTTCTACGAGCTGTACTTC.

The V call is TRBV5-1, the J call TRBJ1-1; no clear D. The CDR3 extends over 16 amino acids. Germline assignment: CDR1 SGHRS and CDR2 YFSETQ. V was pared by 0 bases and J by 4 bases, with 16 bases between. CDR3 region: CASSLGHLLAGTEAFF. The CDR3 DNA reads as TGCGCCAGCAGCTTGGGTCATCTCCTGGCAGGCACTGAAGCTTTCTTT.

The V and J genes are TRBV18 and TRBJ2-3; D gene unclear. Germline assignment: CDR1 KGHSH and CDR2 LQKENI. Between the trimmed V and J ends, which lost 4 bases and 2 bases, there was a span of 7 bases. This CDR3 has 13 residues. CDR3 sequence: CASSQVNTDTQYF. In nucleotides, the CDR3 is TGTGCCAGCTCACAGGTCAACACAGATACGCAGTATTTT.

The CDR3 nucleotides read TGTGCCATCAGTGAGTCAAATCAGCCCCAGCATTTT. Its protein is CAISESNQPQHF. This chain uses TRBV10-3 with TRBJ1-5; D not resolved. This CDR3 contains 12 residues. V dropped 0 bases and J dropped 4 bases, with 1 base sitting between them. Germline V gives CDR1 ENHRY, CDR2 SYGVKD.

The chain is built from TRBV18 and TRBJ1-2; no firm D call. Germline V gives CDR1 KGHSH, CDR2 LQKENI. This CDR3 is 16 amino acids long. The V and J ends lost 0 bases and 4 bases respectively, with 15 bases between them. The CDR3 coding sequence is TGTGCCAGCTCACCACCCTTTGGGCTACCCGGCTATGGCTACACCTTC. It encodes CASSPPFGLPGYGYTF.

The J gene is TRBJ1-1, the V gene TRBV21-1. TRBV21-1 is a pseudogene. The CDR3 runs to 8 residues. In nucleotides, the CDR3 is TGTGAAACGGCTGAAGCTTTCTTT. The encoded protein is CETAEAFF.

The V call is TRBV7-2, the J call TRBJ2-1; weak D call: TRBD2 (6 bases). The CDR3 totals 14 residues. Germline V gene data show CDR1 as SGHTA and CDR2 as FQGNSA. Deletions cut 10 bases from V and 6 bases from J, with 19 bases between. The CDR3 spells CATASTAGSNEQFF. In nucleotides, the CDR3 is TGTGCCACCGCATCAACCGCCGGGAGCAATGAGCAGTTCTTC.

The CDR3 DNA follows: TGCGCCAGCAGCCCCAGTGAGACTAGAATCTACGAGCAGTACTTC. Residues: CASSPSETRIYEQYF. V and J are TRBV4-1 and TRBJ2-7; D is perhaps TRBD2 (6 bases). The ends were cut back, 4 bases at V and 3 bases at J, with 16 bases in the middle. CDR1 is MGHRA, CDR2 YSYEKL, per germline. CDR3 length equals 15 residues.

The rearrangement joins TRBV30 to TRBJ2-4; 9 bases are shared with TRBD2. J gave up 0 bases and V 2 bases, and 8 bases lay outside the gene matches. This CDR3 has 17 amino acids. Germline CDR1 and CDR2: GTSNPN and SVGIG (reference sequence). CDR3 in amino acids: CAWSRGAGGLAKNIQYF. The CDR3 DNA follows: TGTGCCTGGAGTCGCGGAGCGGGGGGATTAGCCAAAAACATTCAGTACTTC.

The chain carries TRBV15 and TRBJ2-3, with 9 bases matching TRBD1. The V gene end was trimmed by 2 bases and the J gene end by 0 bases; junction bases not matched to a gene: 6. The germline V gene has CDR1 LNHNV and CDR2 YYDKDF (reference sequence). The CDR3 has 17 amino acids. CDR3 nucleotides: TGTGCCACCAGCAGAAGGGGGGACAGGGCGAGCACAGATACGCAGTATTTT. Translating gives CATSRRGDRASTDTQYF.